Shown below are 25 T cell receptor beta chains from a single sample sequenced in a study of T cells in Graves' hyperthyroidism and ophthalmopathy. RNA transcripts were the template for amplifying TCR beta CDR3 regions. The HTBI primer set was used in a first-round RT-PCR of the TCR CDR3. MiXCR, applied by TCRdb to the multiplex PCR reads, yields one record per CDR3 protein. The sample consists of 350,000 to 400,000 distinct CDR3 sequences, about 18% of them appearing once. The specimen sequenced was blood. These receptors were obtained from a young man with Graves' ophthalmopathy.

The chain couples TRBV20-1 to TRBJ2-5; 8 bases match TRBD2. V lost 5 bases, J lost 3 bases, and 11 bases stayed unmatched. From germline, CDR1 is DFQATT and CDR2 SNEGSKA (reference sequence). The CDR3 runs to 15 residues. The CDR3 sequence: CSAHKIGTSKETQYF. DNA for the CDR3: TGCAGTGCTCACAAAATCGGGACTAGTAAAGAGACCCAGTACTTC.

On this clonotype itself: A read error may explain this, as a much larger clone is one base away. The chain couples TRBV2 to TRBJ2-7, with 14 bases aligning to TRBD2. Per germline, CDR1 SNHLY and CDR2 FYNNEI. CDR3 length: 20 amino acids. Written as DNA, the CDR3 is TGTGCCAGCAGTCCTTCCTCGGGGACTAGCGGGGGATTAACCTCCTACGTGCAGTACTTC. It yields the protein CASSPSSGTSGGLTSYVQYF.

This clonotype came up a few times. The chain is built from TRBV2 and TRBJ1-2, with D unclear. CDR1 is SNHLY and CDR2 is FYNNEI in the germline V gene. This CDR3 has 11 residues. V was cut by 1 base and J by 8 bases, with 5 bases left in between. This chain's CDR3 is CASSEVGGYTF. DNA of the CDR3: TGTGCCAGCAGTGAAGTAGGGGGCTACACCTTC. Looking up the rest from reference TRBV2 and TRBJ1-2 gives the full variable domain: EPEVTQTPSHQVTQMGQEVILRCVPISNHLYFYWYRQILGQKVEFLVSFYNNEISEKSEIFDDQFSVERPDGSNFTLKIRSTKLEDSAMYFCASSEVGGYTFGSGTRLTVV.

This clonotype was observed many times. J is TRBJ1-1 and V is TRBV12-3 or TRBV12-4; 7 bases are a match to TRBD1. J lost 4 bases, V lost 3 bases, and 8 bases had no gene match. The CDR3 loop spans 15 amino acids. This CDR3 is CASSFNLGTATEAFF. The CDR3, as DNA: TGTGCCAGCAGTTTTAATCTAGGGACAGCCACTGAAGCTTTCTTT.

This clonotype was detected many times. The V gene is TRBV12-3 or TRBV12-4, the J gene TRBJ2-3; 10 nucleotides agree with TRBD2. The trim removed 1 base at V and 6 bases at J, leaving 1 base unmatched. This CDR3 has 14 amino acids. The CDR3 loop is CASSLVAGGDTQYF. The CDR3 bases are TGTGCCAGCAGTTTAGTAGCGGGGGGCGATACGCAGTATTTT.

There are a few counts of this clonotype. This CDR3 reads CASSQVGEGNQPQHF. The DNA of the CDR3 is TGCGCCAGCAGCCAAGTTGGCGAGGGAAATCAGCCCCAGCATTTT. The chain combines TRBV4-1 with TRBJ1-5; unclear D gene. This CDR3 region has 15 residues. Trimming removed 1 base from V and 4 bases from J, with 11 bases in between. Germline loops: CDR1 MGHRA, CDR2 YSYEKL.

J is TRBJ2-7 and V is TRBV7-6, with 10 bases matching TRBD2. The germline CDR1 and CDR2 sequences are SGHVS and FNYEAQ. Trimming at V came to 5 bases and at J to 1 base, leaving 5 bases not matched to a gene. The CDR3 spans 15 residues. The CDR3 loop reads CASSSGGAGSYEQYF. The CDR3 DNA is TGTGCCAGCAGCAGCGGGGGGGCCGGGTCCTACGAGCAGTACTTC.

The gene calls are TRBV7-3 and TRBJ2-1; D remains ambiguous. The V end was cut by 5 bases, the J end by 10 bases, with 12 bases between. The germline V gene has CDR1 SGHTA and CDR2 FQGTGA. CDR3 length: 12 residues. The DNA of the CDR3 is TGTGCCAGCAGCACCACTCTCGGGGAGCAGTTCTTC. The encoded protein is CASSTTLGEQFF.

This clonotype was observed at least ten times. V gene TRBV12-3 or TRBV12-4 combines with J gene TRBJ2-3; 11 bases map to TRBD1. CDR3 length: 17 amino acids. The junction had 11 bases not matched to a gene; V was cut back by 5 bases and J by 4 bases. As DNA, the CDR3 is TGTGCCAGCAGTCCAGGACAGGGGGCCTTCAGAGCAGATACGCAGTATTTT. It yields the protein CASSPGQGAFRADTQYF.

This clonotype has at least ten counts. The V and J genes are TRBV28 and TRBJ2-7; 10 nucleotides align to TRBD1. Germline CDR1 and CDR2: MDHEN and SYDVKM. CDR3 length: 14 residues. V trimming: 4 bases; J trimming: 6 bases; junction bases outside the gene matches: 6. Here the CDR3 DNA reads TGTGCCAGCAGTTATAGGGGACAGGGGTCCGAGCAGTACTTC. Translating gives CASSYRGQGSEQYF.

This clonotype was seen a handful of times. Here the CDR3 DNA reads TGTGCCAGCAGTCTTAGGGACATGGCGGAAGAGACCCAGTACTTC. Encoded protein: CASSLRDMAEETQYF. The V and J genes are TRBV28 and TRBJ2-5, with D perhaps TRBD1 (6 bases). Trimming pared 5 bases from V and 3 bases from J, leaving 16 bases between. Looked up from germline, CDR1 is MDHEN and CDR2 is SYDVKM. This CDR3 comprises 15 residues.

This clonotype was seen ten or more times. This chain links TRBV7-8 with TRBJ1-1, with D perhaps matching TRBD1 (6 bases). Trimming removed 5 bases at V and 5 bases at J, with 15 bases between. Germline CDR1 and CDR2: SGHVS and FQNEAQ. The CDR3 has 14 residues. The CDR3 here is CASSRDTGWTEAFF. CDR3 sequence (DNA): TGTGCCAGCAGCAGGGACACGGGTTGGACTGAAGCTTTCTTT.

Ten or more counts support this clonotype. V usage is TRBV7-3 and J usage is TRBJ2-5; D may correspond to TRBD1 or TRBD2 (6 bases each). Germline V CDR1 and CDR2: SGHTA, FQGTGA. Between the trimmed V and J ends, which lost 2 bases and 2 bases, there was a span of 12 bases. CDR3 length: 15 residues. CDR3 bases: TGTGCCAGCAGCTTAGGGTCGGGGGCGCAAGAGACCCAGTACTTC. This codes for CASSLGSGAQETQYF.

CDR3 in amino acids: CSAFGPGSANEQYF. CDR3 DNA sequence: TGCAGTGCTTTCGGCCCCGGGAGCGCCAACGAGCAGTACTTC. The rearrangement joins TRBV20-1 to TRBJ2-7, with TRBD2 as a possible D gene (6 bases). Germline values: CDR1 DFQATT, CDR2 SNEGSKA (reference sequence). CDR3 length: 14 residues. V lost 5 bases and J lost 5, with 19 bases in between.

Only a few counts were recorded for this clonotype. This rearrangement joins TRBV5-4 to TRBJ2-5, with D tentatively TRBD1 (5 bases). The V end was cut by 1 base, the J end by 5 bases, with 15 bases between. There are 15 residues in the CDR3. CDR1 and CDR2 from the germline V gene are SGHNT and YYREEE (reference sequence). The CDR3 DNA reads TGTGCCAGCAGCTTGAATGCAGGGTTCGGGGAGACCCAGTACTTC. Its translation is CASSLNAGFGETQYF.

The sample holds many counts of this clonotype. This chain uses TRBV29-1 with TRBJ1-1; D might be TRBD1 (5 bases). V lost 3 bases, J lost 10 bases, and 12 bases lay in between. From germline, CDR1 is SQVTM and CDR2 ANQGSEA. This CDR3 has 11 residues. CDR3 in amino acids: CSVDSGSGAFF. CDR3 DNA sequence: TGCAGCGTTGATTCAGGGTCAGGAGCTTTCTTT.

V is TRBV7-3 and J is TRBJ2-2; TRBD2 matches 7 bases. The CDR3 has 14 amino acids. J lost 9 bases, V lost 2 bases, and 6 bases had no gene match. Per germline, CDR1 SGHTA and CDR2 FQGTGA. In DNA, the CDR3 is TGTGCCAGCAGCTTAGCGGGGGTTATCAGGGAGCTGTTTTTT. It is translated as CASSLAGVIRELFF.

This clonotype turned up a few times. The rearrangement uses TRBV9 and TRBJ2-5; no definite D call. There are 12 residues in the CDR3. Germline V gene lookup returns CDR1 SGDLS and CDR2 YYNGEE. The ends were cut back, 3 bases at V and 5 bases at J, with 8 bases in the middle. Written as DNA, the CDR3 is TGTGCCAGCAGCGGGTATAGGGAGACCCAGTACTTC. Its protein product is CASSGYRETQYF.

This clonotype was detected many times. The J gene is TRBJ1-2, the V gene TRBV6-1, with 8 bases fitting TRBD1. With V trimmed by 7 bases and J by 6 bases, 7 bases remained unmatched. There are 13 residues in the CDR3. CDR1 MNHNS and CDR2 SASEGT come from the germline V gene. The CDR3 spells CASMTGDLDGYTF. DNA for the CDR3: TGTGCCAGCATGACAGGGGATTTGGATGGCTACACCTTC.

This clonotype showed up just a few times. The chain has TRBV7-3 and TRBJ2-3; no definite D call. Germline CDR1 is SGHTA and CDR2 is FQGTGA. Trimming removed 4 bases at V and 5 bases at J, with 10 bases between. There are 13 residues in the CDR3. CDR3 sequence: CASSYVSGDTQYF. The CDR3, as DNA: TGTGCCAGCAGCTACGTTTCGGGAGATACGCAGTATTTT.

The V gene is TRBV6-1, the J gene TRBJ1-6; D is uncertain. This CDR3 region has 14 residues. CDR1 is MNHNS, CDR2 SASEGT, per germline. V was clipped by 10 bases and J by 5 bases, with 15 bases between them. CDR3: CATEDPENNSPLHF. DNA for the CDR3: TGTGCCACCGAGGACCCGGAGAATAATTCACCCCTCCACTTT.

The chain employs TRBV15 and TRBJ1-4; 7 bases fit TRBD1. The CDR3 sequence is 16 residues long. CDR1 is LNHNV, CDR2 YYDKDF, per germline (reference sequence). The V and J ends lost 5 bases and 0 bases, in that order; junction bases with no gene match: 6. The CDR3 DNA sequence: TGTGCCACCAGCCCACAGGGGATTGCAACTAATGAAAAACTGTTTTTT. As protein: CATSPQGIATNEKLFF.

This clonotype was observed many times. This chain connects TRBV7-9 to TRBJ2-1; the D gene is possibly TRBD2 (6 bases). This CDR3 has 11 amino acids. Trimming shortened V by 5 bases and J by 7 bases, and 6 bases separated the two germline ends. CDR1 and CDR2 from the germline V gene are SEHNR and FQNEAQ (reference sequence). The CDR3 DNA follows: TGTGCCAGCAGCCGGGGGAATGAGCAGTTCTTC. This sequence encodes CASSRGNEQFF.

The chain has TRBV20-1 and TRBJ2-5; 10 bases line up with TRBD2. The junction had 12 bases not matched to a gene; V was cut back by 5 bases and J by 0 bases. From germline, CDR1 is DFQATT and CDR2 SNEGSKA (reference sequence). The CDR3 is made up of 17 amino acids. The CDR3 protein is CSAPLAGELWYQETQYF. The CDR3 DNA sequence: TGCAGTGCTCCCCTAGCGGGGGAGCTTTGGTACCAAGAGACCCAGTACTTC.

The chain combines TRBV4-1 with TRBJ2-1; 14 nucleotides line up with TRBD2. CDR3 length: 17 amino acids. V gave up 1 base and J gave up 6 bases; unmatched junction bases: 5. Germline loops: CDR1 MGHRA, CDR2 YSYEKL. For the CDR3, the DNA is TGCGCCAGCAGCCAAGTCGTGACTAGCGGGGGGGGCAATGAGCAGTTCTTC. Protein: CASSQVVTSGGGNEQFF.